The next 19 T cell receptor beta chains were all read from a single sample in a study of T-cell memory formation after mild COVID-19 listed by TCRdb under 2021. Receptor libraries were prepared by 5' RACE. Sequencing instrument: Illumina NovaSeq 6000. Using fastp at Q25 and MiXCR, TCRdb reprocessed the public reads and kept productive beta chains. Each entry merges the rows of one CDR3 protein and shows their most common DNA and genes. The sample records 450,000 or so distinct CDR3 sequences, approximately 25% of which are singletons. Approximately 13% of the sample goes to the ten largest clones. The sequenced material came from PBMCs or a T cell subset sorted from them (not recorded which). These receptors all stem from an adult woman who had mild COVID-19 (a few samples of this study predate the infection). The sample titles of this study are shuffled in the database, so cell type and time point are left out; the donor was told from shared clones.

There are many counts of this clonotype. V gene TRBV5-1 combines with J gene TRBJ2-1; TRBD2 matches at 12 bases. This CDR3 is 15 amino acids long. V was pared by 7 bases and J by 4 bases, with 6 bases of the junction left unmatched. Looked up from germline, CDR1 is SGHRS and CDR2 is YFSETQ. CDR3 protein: CASSSLAGGYNEQFF. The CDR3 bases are TGCGCCAGCTCCTCTCTAGCGGGGGGGTACAATGAGCAGTTCTTC.

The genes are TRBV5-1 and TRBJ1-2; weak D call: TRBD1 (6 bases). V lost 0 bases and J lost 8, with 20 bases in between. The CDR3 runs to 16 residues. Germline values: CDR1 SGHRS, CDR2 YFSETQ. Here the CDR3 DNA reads TGCGCCAGCAGCTTGGGATATGCAGGGGTAGATGGCGGCTACACCTTC. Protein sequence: CASSLGYAGVDGGYTF.

The CDR3 sequence is CSATGTSRFNEQFF. The CDR3 nucleotides read TGCAGTGCAACCGGGACTAGCCGCTTCAATGAGCAGTTCTTC. The genes are TRBV20-1 and TRBJ2-1; 9 positions agree with TRBD2. V lost 6 bases, J lost 6 bases, and 9 bases stayed unmatched. Looked up from germline, CDR1 is DFQATT and CDR2 is SNEGSKA (reference sequence). This CDR3 spans 14 amino acids.

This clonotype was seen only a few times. DNA of the CDR3: TGCGCCAGTGGGCGGAAAAACACTGAAGCTTTCTTT. Translation: CASGRKNTEAFF. The V and J genes are TRBV5-1 and TRBJ1-1; D not certain. The germline V gene encodes CDR1 SGHRS and CDR2 YFSETQ. The germline V and J ends were trimmed by 8 bases and 2 bases, with 10 bases remaining between them. This CDR3 contains 12 residues.

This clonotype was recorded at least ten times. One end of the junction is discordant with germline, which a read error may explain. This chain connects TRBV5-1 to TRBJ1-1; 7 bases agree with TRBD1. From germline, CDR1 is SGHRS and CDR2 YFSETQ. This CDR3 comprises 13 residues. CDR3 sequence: CASSPTGDTEAFF. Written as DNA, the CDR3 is TGTGCCAGCTCGCCTACAGGGGACACTGAAGCTTTCTTT. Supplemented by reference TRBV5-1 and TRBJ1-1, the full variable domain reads KAGVTQTPRYLIKTRGQQVTLSCSPISGHRSVSWYQQTPGQGLQFLFEYFSETQRNKGNFPGRFSGRQFSNSRSEMNVSTLELGDSALYLCASSPTGDTEAFFGQGTRLTVV.

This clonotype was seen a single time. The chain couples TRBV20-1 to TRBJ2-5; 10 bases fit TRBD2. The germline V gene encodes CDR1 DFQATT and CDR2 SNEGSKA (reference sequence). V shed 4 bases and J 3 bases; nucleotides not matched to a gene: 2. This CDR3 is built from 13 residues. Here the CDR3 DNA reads TGCAGTGCTATCGGACTAGCGGAAGAGACCCAGTACTTC. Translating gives CSAIGLAEETQYF.

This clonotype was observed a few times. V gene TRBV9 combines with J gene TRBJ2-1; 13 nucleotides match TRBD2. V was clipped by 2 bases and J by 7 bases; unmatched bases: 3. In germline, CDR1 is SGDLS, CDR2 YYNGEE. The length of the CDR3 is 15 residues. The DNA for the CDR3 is TGTGCCAGCAGCGTTACTAGCGGGAGGGGGAATGAGCAGTTCTTC. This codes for CASSVTSGRGNEQFF.

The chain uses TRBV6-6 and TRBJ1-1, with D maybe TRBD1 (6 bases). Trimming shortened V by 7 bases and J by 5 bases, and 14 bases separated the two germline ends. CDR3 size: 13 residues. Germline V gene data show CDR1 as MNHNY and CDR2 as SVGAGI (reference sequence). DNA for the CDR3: TGTGCCAGCATCAATCAGGGGAGGACTGAAGCTTTCTTT. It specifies CASINQGRTEAFF.

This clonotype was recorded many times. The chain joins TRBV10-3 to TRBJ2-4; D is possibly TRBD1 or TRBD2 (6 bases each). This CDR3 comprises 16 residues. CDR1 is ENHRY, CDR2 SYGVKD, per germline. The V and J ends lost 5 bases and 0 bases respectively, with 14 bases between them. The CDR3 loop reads CAISPTGALAKNIQYF. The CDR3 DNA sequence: TGTGCCATCAGTCCGACGGGGGCTCTAGCCAAAAACATTCAGTACTTC.

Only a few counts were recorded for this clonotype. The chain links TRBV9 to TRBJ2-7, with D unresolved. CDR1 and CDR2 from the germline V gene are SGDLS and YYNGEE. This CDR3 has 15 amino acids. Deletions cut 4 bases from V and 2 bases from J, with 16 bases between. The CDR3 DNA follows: TGTGCCAGCAGCCCCTCGGAACTCACACCCTACGAGCAGTACTTC. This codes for CASSPSELTPYEQYF.

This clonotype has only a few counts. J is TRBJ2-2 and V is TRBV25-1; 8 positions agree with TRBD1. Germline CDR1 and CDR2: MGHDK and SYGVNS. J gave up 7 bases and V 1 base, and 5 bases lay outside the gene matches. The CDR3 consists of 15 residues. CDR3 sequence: CASSEFNRGVGELFF. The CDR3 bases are TGTGCCAGCAGTGAATTTAACAGGGGGGTCGGGGAGCTGTTTTTT.

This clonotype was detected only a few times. CDR3 loop: CATEAEGGRGYTF. In nucleotides, the CDR3 is TGTGCCACCGAAGCAGAGGGAGGTCGTGGCTACACCTTC. The genes are TRBV10-3 and TRBJ1-2; no reliable D call. CDR3 length: 13 amino acids. CDR1 is ENHRY and CDR2 is SYGVKD in the germline V gene. Deletions cut 10 bases from V and 7 bases from J, with 19 bases between.

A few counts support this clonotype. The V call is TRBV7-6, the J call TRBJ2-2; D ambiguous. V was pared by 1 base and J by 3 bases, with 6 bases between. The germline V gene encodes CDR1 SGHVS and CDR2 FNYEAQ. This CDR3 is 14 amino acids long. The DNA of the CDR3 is TGTGCCAGCAGCTTAGAACTGTACACCGGGGAGCTGTTTTTT. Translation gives CASSLELYTGELFF.

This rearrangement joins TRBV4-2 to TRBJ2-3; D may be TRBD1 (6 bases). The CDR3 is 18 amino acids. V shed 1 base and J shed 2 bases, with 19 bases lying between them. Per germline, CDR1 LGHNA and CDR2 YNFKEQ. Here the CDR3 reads CASSQALAGGLFTDTQYF. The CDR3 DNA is TGTGCCAGCAGCCAAGCGCTGGCTGGGGGCCTTTTCACAGATACGCAGTATTTT.

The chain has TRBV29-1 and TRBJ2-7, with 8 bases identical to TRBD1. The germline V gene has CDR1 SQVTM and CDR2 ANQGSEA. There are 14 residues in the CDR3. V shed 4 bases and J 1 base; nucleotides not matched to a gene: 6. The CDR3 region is CSVAGTGESYEQYF. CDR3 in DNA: TGCAGCGTTGCCGGGACAGGAGAGTCCTACGAGCAGTACTTC.

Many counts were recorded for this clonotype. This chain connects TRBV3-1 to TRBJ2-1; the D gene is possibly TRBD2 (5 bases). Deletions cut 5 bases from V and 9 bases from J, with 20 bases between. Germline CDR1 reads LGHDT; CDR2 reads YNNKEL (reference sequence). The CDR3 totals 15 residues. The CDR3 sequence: CASSFKTGRAGEQFF. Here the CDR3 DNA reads TGTGCCAGCAGCTTTAAAACGGGGAGAGCTGGTGAGCAGTTCTTC.

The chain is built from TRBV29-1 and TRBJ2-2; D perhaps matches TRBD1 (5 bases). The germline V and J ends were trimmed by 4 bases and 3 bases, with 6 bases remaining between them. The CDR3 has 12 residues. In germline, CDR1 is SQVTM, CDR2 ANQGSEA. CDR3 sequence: CSVGQYTGELFF. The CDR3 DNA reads TGCAGCGTTGGACAGTACACCGGGGAGCTGTTTTTT.

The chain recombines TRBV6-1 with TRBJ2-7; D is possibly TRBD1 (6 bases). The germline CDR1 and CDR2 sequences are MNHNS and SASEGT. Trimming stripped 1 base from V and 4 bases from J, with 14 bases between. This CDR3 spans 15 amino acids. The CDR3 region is CASSEGGTLTYEQYF. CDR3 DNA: TGTGCCAGCAGTGAAGGAGGGACATTGACTTACGAGCAGTACTTC.

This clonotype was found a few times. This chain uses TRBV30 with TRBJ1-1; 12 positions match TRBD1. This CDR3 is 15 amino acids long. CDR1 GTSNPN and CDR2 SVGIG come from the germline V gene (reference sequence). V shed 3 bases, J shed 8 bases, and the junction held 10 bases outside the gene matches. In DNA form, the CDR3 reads TGTGCCTGGAGACGCACCGGGACAGGGGGCGGGGAAGCTTTCTTT. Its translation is CAWRRTGTGGGEAFF.